This T cell receptor (beta chain) appears in the sequencing data of a study of T cells expressing NK-cell markers. At the level of the study: Each TCR beta repertoire originated in sorted T cells that were CD3+CD56+NKG2C+, CD3+CD56+NKG2C- or CD3+CD56-NKG2C+.

Points on this clonotype: Its matching antigen is unknown.

Germline lookup yields CDR1 SGHTA and CDR2 FQGNSA. The CDR3 sequence is 16 residues long. UMIs accompanied the 5'RACE template switching by which TCR beta cDNA was made. TCRdb re-called the 5' RACE reads; one entry per CDR3 protein, DNA not given. The repertoire shows over 120,000 distinct CDR3 sequences; the top ten hold roughly 12%. General study points: Once again these clonotypes came out on top in the CD3+CD56-NKG2C+ fraction of several donors. For six donors, the dominant NKG2C+ clonotypes made up about 1.0-7.5% of their CD8+ T cells.

The clonotype originates from a man between 18 and 35 years old in good health. Sequencing was carried out using blood T cells: a sorted CD56 or NKG2C T cell subset, CD4+ or CD8+ T cells, or bulk PBMC T cells (not recorded which). The chain uses TRBV7-2 and TRBJ2-3; TCRdb returns TRBD1, unconfirmable since there is no DNA. The CDR3 region is CASSLGAGQGTDTQYF.